This passage covers 2 T cell receptor beta chains from one sample sequenced in a study of blood T cell repertoires in COVID-19. Assay: immunoSEQ multiplex PCR; the TCRdb copy retains only in-frame clones and omits some. The sample lists 100,000 to 150,000 clones; 75% to 90% were seen once. The sample consisted of peripheral blood. The origin of the receptors is a man between 60 and 75 years old with COVID-19, enrolled during active disease.

The rearrangement uses TRBV29-1 and TRBJ2-2, with a weak D call TRBD2 (7 bases). V lost 7 bases and J lost 2, with 14 bases in between. Germline V gene sequence: CDR1 SQVTM, CDR2 ANQGSEA. CDR3 length equals 14 residues. CDR3 loop: CSARGGGNTGELFF. Written as DNA, the CDR3 is TGCAGCGCCAGGGGAGGGGGAAACACCGGGGAGCTGTTTTTT.

V usage is TRBV28 and J usage is TRBJ1-4, with a weak D call TRBD1 (6 bases). The CDR3 is made up of 14 amino acids. CDR1 is MDHEN, CDR2 SYDVKM, per germline. Trimming took 2 bases from V and 7 from J, leaving 11 bases between them. CDR3 loop: CASSLGGAIEKLFF. The CDR3 DNA sequence: TGTGCCAGCAGTTTAGGGGGCGCGATTGAAAAACTGTTTTTT.